The T cell receptor beta chain described here comes from a study of shared clonotypes between healthy human individuals. Per the germline V gene, CDR1 is SNHLY and CDR2 is FYNNEI. V was cut by 5 bases and J by 0 bases, with 11 bases left in between. This CDR3 region has 15 residues. Per the original data handling: ImmunoSEQ only sent back junction sequences with no quality scores, so filtering was done differently. Sequenced by immunoSEQ multiplex PCR; TCRdb stores in-frame clones only, minus some. V, J and clone size are taken as reported in that table, and D and trimming were inferred from the DNA itself. The sample consists of approximately 940,000 clones, around three quarters of them appearing once. This clone was seen a few times.

V usage is TRBV2 and J usage is TRBJ1-5; unclear D gene. This clonotype was sampled from a young man in good health. Sequencing used memory CD4+ T cells sorted from blood. Subset defined: CD45RA-negative fraction. The CDR3 sequence is CASSRAADSNQPQHF. The CDR3 nucleotides read TGTGCCAGCAGTCGGGCCGCCGATAGCAATCAGCCCCAGCATTTT.